The clone carrying this T cell receptor (beta chain) was counted many times. Its specificity is unknown. The data were taken from a study of spatial heterogeneity in lung cancer. For the study at large: More beta-chain than alpha-chain sequences were consistently detected. Study results and limitations: In blood, ubiquitous expanded tumor TCRs appeared more at resection than follow-up.

Single TCR cDNA molecules each had their own unique molecular identifier. From the 5' RACE reads, TCRdb called clonotypes with MiXCR, one entry per CDR3 protein. The sample gives 20,000 to 25,000 distinct CDR3 sequences, approximately 4.2% of which show up once; 7% to 8.5% is in the top ten. Germline CDR1 is GTSNPN and CDR2 is SVGIG (reference sequence). The CDR3 has 13 amino acids. J gave up 10 bases and V 1 base, and 7 bases lay outside the gene matches. The time point denotes: sample taken at primary tumor resection. Donation came from around 77 patients with untreated early-stage non-small cell lung cancer.

The TCR originated in a male donor with early-stage non-small cell lung cancer. The sample was PBMCs, taken at surgery. This chain joins TRBV30 and TRBJ2-1; 7 positions agree with TRBD2. The CDR3 DNA sequence: TGTGCCTGGAGTGCCCCCCAGGGAGGGGAGCAGTTCTTC. Translating it yields CAWSAPQGGEQFF.